This TCR beta chain derives from a study of T cells after yellow fever vaccination (dated by TCRdb to between 2017 and 2020). Regarding the study in general: Libraries from fractions with low cell numbers were prepared with the SMART-Seq v4 Ultra Low Input RNA kit. Blood samples were taken at several timepoints before and after primary and secondary immunization, and bulk PBMC replicates and cell subsets were isolated. Two healthy male donors, one aged 18 to 29 and one aged 30 to 39 years, were included in the cohort. Bulk TCR alpha and beta repertoires were sequenced longitudinally to track T-cell clones before and after primary and booster YFV17D yellow fever vaccination. The full study reports these points: A small fraction of clonotypes appeared in both the CD4 and CD8 compartments, likely as a result of convergent recombination. Because only a couple of donors were included in the study, the extent to which the findings can be generalized is limited. FACS-sorted repertoires could contain abundant contaminating clonotypes from the bulk population, so computational filtering was required. After the booster, most clones that had expanded after primary vaccination were detected again (around 96% of CD4 and more than 85% of CD8), suggesting broad maintenance of memory. Compared with the primary T-cell response, the secondary T-cell response was weaker but faster, peaking on day 5 rather than day 15.

Reading the label with the study, this specimen's treatment or condition is: live attenuated yellow fever vaccine strain. PBMCs were isolated from peripheral blood using a standard Ficoll-Paque protocol. Dynabeads CD4 and CD8 positive selection kits were used to isolate CD4 and CD8 T-cell fractions. RNA was extracted with TriZol from bulk PBMCs, CD4 and CD8 fractions, and dextramer-positive and dextramer-negative fractions. CDR1 and CDR2 are read off the germline V gene as MDHEN and SYDVKM. The CDR3 sequence holds 17 residues, the cysteine and phenylalanine included. Of all the DNA, just the CDR3 is kept, 51 bases in frame from base 1. V ends up 0 bases short and J 1 base short, with an unmatched junction base count of 0. This clonotype was observed a few times. Its antigen remains unidentified. No qualities accompany the bases; no much larger clone lies one base away. Sequenced on an Illumina NovaSeq 6000. TCR cDNA was made using 5'RACE template switching, a step that added a universal primer site and unique molecular identifiers. cDNA synthesis was primed from both the TCR alpha and TCR beta constant segments. Two PCR steps were used to amplify libraries, with sample barcodes and sequencing adapters being added in the second step. Libraries were sequenced on Illumina HiSeq 2500 (2x100 bp) or NovaSeq (2x150 bp). As for the authors' bioinformatics: MIGEC was used to demultiplex reads and collapse the reads into UMI consensus sequences, and MiXCR was used for V(D)J alignment. Using edgeR on replicate PBMC samples, clonotypes were called vaccine-responding if FDR was below 0.01 and the log2 fold change was above 5 up to day 15. CD4 or CD8 identity was assigned to each bulk clonotype according to whether the clonotype was present at higher abundance in the sequenced CD4 repertoire or the sequenced CD8 repertoire. The public reads were reprocessed in TCRdb via fastp at Q25 and MiXCR, keeping in-frame beta chains. Identical CDR3 proteins give one entry, which carries the most common genes and DNA. These V and J calls are TCRdb output, not the study's own analysis. The sample table records 280,000 or so distinct CDR3 sequences; around 9.3% of these occur just once. The leading ten clones occupy around 3.4% of the sample.

This TCR came from a young man who received the YFV17D yellow fever vaccine. The chain couples TRBV28 to TRBJ2-2, with 12 middle bases fitting TRBD2. The specimen comprised CD4+ T cells sorted from PBMCs, sampled 5 days after the yellow fever booster vaccination. The nucleotides read TGTGCCAGCAGTTTATGGACTAGCGGGGGGAACACCGGGGAGCTGTTTTTT. This is translated as CASSLWTSGGNTGELFF.